A selection of T cell receptor beta chains follows, all from one sample in a study of OX40 agonist ivuxolimab in advanced cancers. The repertoire was sequenced with immunoSEQ multiplex PCR; TCRdb's copy has only in-frame clones and lacks some. The sample lists 80,000 to 95,000 clones; 70% to 90% were seen once. Specimen: CD4+ or CD8+ T cells sorted from blood, collected in a trial of the OX40 agonist ivuxolimab. Source of these receptors: an adult with an advanced solid tumor such as melanoma, head and neck, liver or kidney cancer. CDR3s include the opening cysteine and the closing phenylalanine or tryptophan. The D gene is left open where the match is weak. Size is omitted from some rows. Given values are once, few, many or a class for expanded clones.

V: TRBV4-1
J: TRBJ2-1
size: -
D: -
DNA: TGCGCCAGCAGCTATCGACAGCTGAATGATGAGCAGTTCTTC
CDR3: CASSYRQLNDEQFF

V: TRBV6-6
J: TRBJ1-5
size: few
D: -
DNA: TGTGCCAGCAGAAGAGTGAGCAGGAGCAATCAGCCCCAGCATTTT
CDR3: CASRRVSRSNQPQHF

V: TRBV19
J: TRBJ1-3
size: -
D: -
DNA: TGTGCCAGTAGTCCCTCGGGACTGCTACACTCTGGAAACACCATATATTTT
CDR3: CASSPSGLLHSGNTIYF

V: TRBV29-1
J: TRBJ2-5
size: -
D: -
DNA: TGCAGCGTTGGCCAGACTCAAGAGACCCAGTACTTC
CDR3: CSVGQTQETQYF

V: TRBV19
J: TRBJ1-4
size: once
D: -
DNA: TGTGCCAGTAGTACCCCACGGGCAGCTAATGAAAAACTGTTTTTT
CDR3: CASSTPRAANEKLFF

V: TRBV30
J: TRBJ2-6
size: -
D: -
DNA: TGTGCCTGTCAGGGGCAAGGGGCCAACGTCCTGACTTTC
CDR3: CACQGQGANVLTF

V: TRBV14
J: TRBJ1-3
size: -
D: -
DNA: TGTGCCAGCAGCCACATATTACACTCTGGAAACACCATATATTTT
CDR3: CASSHILHSGNTIYF

V: TRBV28
J: TRBJ2-7
size: -
D: TRBD1
DNA: TGTGCCAGCGGGACAGGCCCGACCTACGAGCAGTACTTC
CDR3: CASGTGPTYEQYF

V: TRBV6-1
J: TRBJ1-1
size: once
D: -
DNA: TGTGCCAGCAGTGAAAGCATCCTAAGGGATAACACTGAAGCTTTCTTT
CDR3: CASSESILRDNTEAFF

V: TRBV25-1
J: TRBJ1-6
size: -
D: -
DNA: TGTGCCAGCAGCCTCGGACTTGATAATTCACCCCTCCACTTT
CDR3: CASSLGLDNSPLHF

V: TRBV7-9
J: TRBJ1-2
size: -
D: -
DNA: TGTGCCAGCAGCTTAGCCGGTGCTAACTATGGCTACACCTTC
CDR3: CASSLAGANYGYTF

V: TRBV28
J: TRBJ1-1
size: -
D: TRBD1
DNA: TGTGCCAGCAGTCCGCAATCGACAGGGCCCCACACTGAAGCTTTCTTT
CDR3: CASSPQSTGPHTEAFF

V: TRBV4-3
J: TRBJ1-2
size: -
D: -
DNA: TGCGCCAGCAGCCAAGATCGGGTAGGGAGGACCTATGGCTACACCTTC
CDR3: CASSQDRVGRTYGYTF

V: TRBV7-2
J: TRBJ2-2
size: -
D: -
DNA: TGTGCCAGCAGCTTCGGATCCAACACCGGGGAGCTGTTTTTT
CDR3: CASSFGSNTGELFF

V: TRBV30
J: TRBJ1-2
size: -
D: TRBD1
DNA: TGTGCCTGGAGTCTAGGGGGCGCGAGGGGCTACACCTTC
CDR3: CAWSLGGARGYTF

V: TRBV9
J: TRBJ1-2
size: -
D: -
DNA: TGTGCCAGCAGCGGGATGTTAGGCTATGGCTACACCTTC
CDR3: CASSGMLGYGYTF

V: TRBV6-5
J: TRBJ1-2
size: -
D: TRBD1
DNA: TGTGCCAGCAGCGGGGGACAGGGCTGGAAGGGCTACACCTTC
CDR3: CASSGGQGWKGYTF

V: TRBV6-6
J: TRBJ2-1
size: -
D: -
DNA: TGTGCCAGCAGTTACTCAGATAGGGTTGAGCAGTTCTTC
CDR3: CASSYSDRVEQFF

V: TRBV15
J: TRBJ1-4
size: -
D: TRBD1
DNA: TGTGCCACCAGCAGAGGCCAGGGGGCAGTTCTGGAAAAACTGTTTTTT
CDR3: CATSRGQGAVLEKLFF

V: TRBV29-1
J: TRBJ2-2
size: -
D: -
DNA: TGCAGCGCTAGGAACACCGGGGAGCTGTTTTTT
CDR3: CSARNTGELFF

V: TRBV5-4
J: TRBJ1-1
size: -
D: -
DNA: TGTGCCAGCAGCTTCCCCGGGGCGTTCGGTAGCACTGAAGCTTTCTTT
CDR3: CASSFPGAFGSTEAFF

V: TRBV27
J: TRBJ2-5
size: -
D: TRBD2
DNA: TGTGCCAGCGGGCTAGCGGGTCCCCAAGAGACCCAGTACTTC
CDR3: CASGLAGPQETQYF

V: TRBV18
J: TRBJ2-3
size: -
D: -
DNA: TGTGCCAGCTCCCGTACTTCCCGGACTGATAGGGCAGATACGCAGTATTTT
CDR3: CASSRTSRTDRADTQYF

V: TRBV28
J: TRBJ1-5
size: -
D: -
DNA: TGTGCCAGCAGTTTATCGGGCGGGGCAGGGGCAAGGCAGCCCCAGCATTTT
CDR3: CASSLSGGAGARQPQHF

V: TRBV25-1
J: TRBJ2-7
size: -
D: TRBD1
DNA: TGTGCCAGCAGTGACCTGGGACAGGGCACCTACGAGCAGTACTTC
CDR3: CASSDLGQGTYEQYF

V: TRBV6-1
J: TRBJ1-5
size: -
D: -
DNA: TGTGCCAGCAGCTCAAGCAACAATCAGCCCCAGCATTTT
CDR3: CASSSSNNQPQHF

V: TRBV5-5
J: TRBJ2-3
size: -
D: -
DNA: TGTGCCAGCAGCTTGGGCCATACAAGAGACGCAGATACGCAGTATTTT
CDR3: CASSLGHTRDADTQYF

V: TRBV2
J: TRBJ2-3
size: -
D: TRBD2
DNA: TGTGCCAGCAGTCCAACGGGACTATCCCTCACAGATACGCAGTATTTT
CDR3: CASSPTGLSLTDTQYF

V: TRBV27
J: TRBJ2-5
size: -
D: -
DNA: TGTGCCAGTCGGGTCGGCGGGGGCCCCCGGGAGACCCAGTACTTC
CDR3: CASRVGGGPRETQYF

V: TRBV11-2
J: TRBJ2-5
size: -
D: -
DNA: TGTGCCAGCAGCCCTACCACGGGACTAGCAGGGGGCCGGACCCAGTACTTC
CDR3: CASSPTTGLAGGRTQYF

V: TRBV12-5
J: TRBJ2-3
size: -
D: -
DNA: TGTGCTAGTGGTTTGGTACTTTACACAGATACGCAGTATTTT
CDR3: CASGLVLYTDTQYF

V: TRBV11-2
J: TRBJ1-1
size: few
D: -
DNA: TGTGCCAGCAGCCGTTCCACTGAAGCTTTCTTT
CDR3: CASSRSTEAFF

V: TRBV7-9
J: TRBJ1-1
size: few
D: -
DNA: TGTGCCAGCAGCTACAGTAGGGAAACTGAAGCTTTCTTT
CDR3: CASSYSRETEAFF

V: TRBV2
J: TRBJ2-5
size: -
D: TRBD2
DNA: TGTGCCAGTGAGCGGGATGGGCTGGAGACCCAGTACTTC
CDR3: CASERDGLETQYF

V: TRBV30
J: TRBJ1-2
size: -
D: -
DNA: TGTGCCTGGCAACCCAAGGGCGGACACTATGGCTACACCTTC
CDR3: CAWQPKGGHYGYTF

V: TRBV5-1
J: TRBJ1-4
size: -
D: TRBD1
DNA: TGCGCCAGCAGCTTGGCCCGACAGGGTGGGGAAAAACTGTTTTTT
CDR3: CASSLARQGGEKLFF

V: TRBV2
J: TRBJ1-2
size: -
D: -
DNA: TGTGCCAGCAGTGAAGAGGGTGGGGGAGGCTATGGCTACACCTTC
CDR3: CASSEEGGGGYGYTF

V: TRBV5-4
J: TRBJ2-3
size: -
D: -
DNA: TGTGCCAGCAGCTTCCCAGCGGGCGCAGATACGCAGTATTTT
CDR3: CASSFPAGADTQYF